In its sample, the clone carrying this TCR beta chain was seen a few times. What it binds is unknown. Authors of the study amplified TCR beta CDR3 regions from RNA transcripts. The study used the HTBI primer set for a first-round RT-PCR of the TCR CDR3. In TCRdb, the multiplex PCR reads were re-called with MiXCR into one record per CDR3 protein. The sample records about 640,000 distinct CDR3 sequences, approximately 42% being singletons. This record comes from a study of T cells in Graves' hyperthyroidism and ophthalmopathy. Overall study findings and caveats: Appearing also in blood were most of the thyroid clonotypes expanded above 0.001.

Germline V gene data show CDR1 as SGDLS and CDR2 as YYNGEE. V was trimmed by 2 bases and J by 7 bases, leaving 18 bases between them. This CDR3 spans 15 amino acids. Input material: peripheral blood or thyroid tissue (not recorded which). The TCR comes from an adult man with Graves' disease, either hyperthyroidism or ophthalmopathy (not recorded which). This chain links TRBV9 with TRBJ1-2, with D possibly being TRBD1 (6 bases). CDR3 in amino acids: CASSVQGGFRAGYTF. The CDR3 DNA reads as TGTGCCAGCAGCGTTCAAGGGGGGTTTCGGGCTGGCTACACCTTC. Full variable domain (outside the CDR3, taken from reference TRBV9 and TRBJ1-2): DSGVTQTPKHLITATGQRVTLRCSPRSGDLSVYWYQQSLDQGLQFLIQYYNGEERAKGNILERFSAQQFPDLHSELNLSSLELGDSALYFCASSVQGGFRAGYTFGSGTRLTVV.